This record looks at one T cell receptor beta chain sequence and its context. These data come from a study of blood T cell repertoires in COVID-19. Study-wide context: COVID-19 samples from acute and convalescent phases originated in the United States, Italy and Spain.

Authors' analysis steps: Amplification from reference gene primers served as the basis for estimated nucleated cell counts. Here immunoSEQ multiplex PCR was the method, and the copy in TCRdb shows in-frame clones only, minus some. V and J calls and clone size are those listed in that table; D and trimming were worked out from the DNA. This repertoire shows 140,000 to 150,000 clones, 80% to 90% found once; its top ten account for roughly a tenth. J lost 7 bases, V lost 4 bases, and 2 bases had no gene match. The CDR3 has 14 residues. Sequencing used peripheral blood. The TCR was taken from a man aged 55 to 70 with active or convalescent COVID-19. The V gene is TRBV23-1, the J gene TRBJ1-6, with TRBD1 identical over 9 bases. TRBV23-1 is classed as an ORF, of uncertain function. The CDR3 is CASSLDRGNSPLHF. Written as DNA, the CDR3 is TGCGCCAGCAGTCTGGACAGGGGAAATTCACCCCTCCACTTT.